This T cell receptor beta chain was recorded in a study of blood T cell repertoires in COVID-19. This clone was found a few times. Source study methods: Amplified reference gene primers provided the basis for estimating nucleated cell counts. Sequencing was performed with immunoSEQ multiplex PCR; in TCRdb, only in-frame clones are kept and a portion is missing. V and J calls and clone size come straight from that table; D and trimming were deduced from the DNA. The sample lists more than 200,000 clones, around 88% seen once, with around 6.6% in the top ten. This CDR3 contains 13 residues. The V end was cut by 0 bases, the J end by 4 bases, with 6 bases between. From germline, CDR1 is SGDLS and CDR2 YYNGEE.

Sequenced input: peripheral blood. The clonotype was recovered from a woman in her 30s with COVID-19, enrolled during active disease. This sequence joins TRBV9 and TRBJ2-3; D gene uncertain. CDR3 nucleotide sequence: TGTGCCAGCAGCGTAGCTAACGCAGATACGCAGTATTTT. Its protein product is CASSVANADTQYF.